A single sample gave rise to the 26 T cell receptor beta chains below, sequenced in a study of T cells in women clearing cervical HPV infection. Profiling relied on immunoSEQ multiplex PCR, and the TCRdb table lists in-frame clones only, not all of them. This table lists roughly 50,000 clones. The sequenced sample consisted of blood buffy coat. The source of these receptors is a woman between 18 and 69 years old with a cervical HPV16 infection that either progressed to CIN3+ or cleared (not recorded which).

Of note for this clone: The missing CDR3 end, 3 residues past where the read stops, is filled in from the germline J gene. The V and J genes are TRBV7-6 and TRBJ2-3; D remains unclear. Per germline, CDR1 SGHVS and CDR2 FNYEAQ. The CDR3 totals 11 residues. The CDR3 here is CASSSQETQYF. Incomplete CDR3 DNA: TGTGCCAGCAGCTCACAAGAGACG.

To note about this clone: The read falls 3 residues short of the CDR3 end, and the missing part is taken from the germline J gene. V usage is TRBV5-1 and J usage is TRBJ1-1; TRBD1 matches at 12 bases. This CDR3 has 20 amino acids. Germline V gives CDR1 SGHRS, CDR2 YFSETQ. V was clipped by 3 bases and J by 5 bases; unmatched bases: 20. CDR3 sequence reads: CASSSGLNRDRGRVGTEAFF. CDR3 DNA (partial): TGCGCCAGCAGCTCGGGCCTCAACCGGGACAGGGGGCGCGTGGGAACTGAA.

Note on this clone: The read stops 3 residues short of the end of the CDR3; the missing end is completed from the germline J gene. The same CDR3 is also encoded by other DNA sequences in this sample. The rearrangement uses TRBV5-1 and TRBJ2-2; possible D gene TRBD1, 6 bases. Germline CDR1 reads SGHRS; CDR2 reads YFSETQ. The CDR3 has 14 residues. V was cut by 0 bases and J by 5 bases, with 8 bases left in between. The covered CDR3 bases are TGCGCCAGCAGCTTGGTGAGGGGGACCGGGGAG. The encoded protein is CASSLVRGTGE. In full, the CDR3 is CASSLVRGTGELFF.

Concerning this clone itself: The read comes to an end 3 residues before the CDR3 does, leaving the germline J gene to fill in the end. The chain combines TRBV10-1 with TRBJ1-3, with 8 bases matching TRBD1. CDR1 and CDR2 (germline): WNHNN, SYGVQD (reference sequence). Trimming took 3 bases from V and 3 from J; bases not matched to a gene: 7. This CDR3 comprises 16 residues. Incomplete CDR3 DNA: TGCGCCAGCAGTGATAGGAGTGGACAGGGTGGAAACACC. Translated, it gives CASSDRSGQGGNT. The entire CDR3 is CASSDRSGQGGNTIYF.

With regard to this clone: With the read ending 3 residues before the CDR3 end, the germline J gene is used to fill in that end. The chain recombines TRBV18 with TRBJ2-3; TRBD2 matches at 9 bases. The ends lost 6 bases at V and 1 base at J; junction bases unmatched: 8. The CDR3 consists of 16 residues. Germline assignment: CDR1 KGHSH and CDR2 LQKENI. The CDR3 bases that were read are TGTGCCAGCTCCCCAATTAGCGGGGGACGCACAGATACG. Translated: CASSPISGGRTDT. The whole CDR3 protein reads CASSPISGGRTDTQYF.

With respect to this clone: The read falls 3 residues short of the CDR3 end, and the missing part is taken from the germline J gene. Other DNA sequences from this sample encode an identical CDR3 as well. V gene TRBV5-6 combines with J gene TRBJ2-2, with 7 bases fitting TRBD1. CDR1 SGHDT and CDR2 YYEEEE come from the germline V gene. J was trimmed by 7 bases and V by 2 bases; bases with no gene match: 5. The CDR3 loop spans 14 amino acids. CDR3 sequence: CASSLQGLGGELFF. Incomplete CDR3 DNA: TGTGCCAGCAGCTTACAGGGGCTCGGCGGGGAG.

On this clone: The read gets to within 3 residues of the CDR3 end, and the germline J gene fills in the rest. The V and J genes are TRBV29-1 and TRBJ2-3, with a tentative D call TRBD2 (6 bases). The germline V gene has CDR1 SQVTM and CDR2 ANQGSEA. The CDR3 extends over 14 amino acids. Trimming took off 3 bases at V and 1 base at J, with 11 bases between the two ends. The DNA read from the CDR3 is TGCAGCGTTGATTGGACGGGGGGCACAGATACG. Amino acids: CSVDWTGGTDT. The CDR3 reads in full as CSVDWTGGTDTQYF.

In the case of this clone: The CDR3 extends 3 residues past the end of the read, so its final part is completed from the germline J gene. This sequence joins TRBV7-3 and TRBJ2-2; D remains unclear. There are 15 residues in the CDR3. V was pared by 6 bases and J by 1 base, with 12 bases between. The germline V gene encodes CDR1 SGHTA and CDR2 FQGTGA. The covered CDR3 bases are TGTGCCAGCAGTCTTTCACCGGTGAACACCGGGGAG. Translated: CASSLSPVNTGE. The CDR3 as a whole reads CASSLSPVNTGELFF.

The CDR3 bases that were read are TGTGCCAGCAGCTTGACAGGGGCAGGAAGCAATCAGCCC. Its protein product is CASSLTGAGSNQP. The CDR3 as a whole reads CASSLTGAGSNQPQHF. The chain carries TRBV5-4 and TRBJ1-5; 7 bases line up with TRBD1. The observed sequence ends 3 residues before the CDR3 terminus, with the missing tail filled in from the germline J gene. Germline V gives CDR1 SGHNT, CDR2 YYREEE (reference sequence). V was clipped by 1 base and J by 1 base; unmatched bases: 5. CDR3 length equals 16 residues.

Points on this clone: The observed sequence ends 3 residues before the CDR3 terminus, with the missing tail filled in from the germline J gene. The same CDR3 arises from other DNA sequences in this sample as well. V gene TRBV2 combines with J gene TRBJ1-3, with a tentative D call TRBD1 (5 bases). V was shortened by 3 bases and J by 2 bases, with 8 bases between the two germline ends. This CDR3 spans 14 amino acids. The germline CDR1 and CDR2 sequences are SNHLY and FYNNEI. The CDR3 DNA, read in part, is TGTGCCAGCAGTGACAGGGCACCTGGAAACACC. Protein: CASSDRAPGNT. The whole CDR3 protein is CASSDRAPGNTIYF.

This chain's CDR3 is CASSLPGGHEQYF. Incomplete CDR3 DNA: TGTGCCAGCAGCTTACCAGGGGGCCACGAG. The chain employs TRBV11-2 and TRBJ2-7; the match to TRBD1 covers 8 bases. Sequencing ends 3 residues short of the CDR3 end; the germline J gene provides the rest. The germline V gene encodes CDR1 SGHAT and CDR2 FQNNGV. V trimming: 2 bases; J trimming: 5 bases; junction bases outside the gene matches: 2. This CDR3 is 13 amino acids long. Drawing the rest from reference TRBV11-2 and TRBJ2-7, the complete variable domain is EAGVAQSPRYKIIEKRQSVAFWCNPISGHATLYWYQQILGQGPKLLIQFQNNGVVDDSQLPKDRFSAERLKGVDSTLKIQPAKLEDSAVYLCASSLPGGHEQYFGPGTRLTVT.

To note about this clone: The read halts 3 residues ahead of the CDR3 end, with the missing end drawn from the germline J gene. The rearrangement uses TRBV18 and TRBJ1-3, with TRBD1 identical over 8 bases. Germline V lookup: CDR1 KGHSH, CDR2 LQKENI. The length of the CDR3 is 17 residues. V was clipped by 0 bases and J by 0 bases; unmatched bases: 4. Incomplete CDR3 DNA: TGTGCCAGCTCACCACCGATGGGACAGGTCTCTGGAAACACC. Protein sequence: CASSPPMGQVSGNT. The complete CDR3 sequence is CASSPPMGQVSGNTIYF.

On this clone itself: Sequencing ends 3 residues short of the CDR3 end; the germline J gene provides the rest. The genes are TRBV6-2 or TRBV6-3 and TRBJ2-5, with 7 bases lining up with TRBD1. The V gene's germline CDR1 is MNHEY and CDR2 SVGEGT. The CDR3 extends over 14 amino acids. The trim removed 2 bases at V and 4 bases at J, leaving 4 bases unmatched. The CDR3 loop reads CASSYTGAVETQYF. Incomplete CDR3 DNA: TGTGCCAGCAGTTACACAGGGGCGGTAGAGACC.

Comments on this clone: The missing CDR3 end, 3 residues past where the read stops, is filled in from the germline J gene. The gene calls are TRBV19 and TRBJ2-1, with TRBD1 identical over 7 bases. Germline V gene lookup returns CDR1 LNHDA and CDR2 SQIVND (reference sequence). The CDR3 has 14 residues. Trimming cost V 5 bases and J 4 bases; bases outside gene matches: 5. CDR3 sequence reads: CASSLRQGYNEQFF. CDR3 DNA (partial): TGTGCCAGTAGTCTCCGACAGGGATACAATGAG.

Worth noting for this clone: The read stops 3 residues short of the end of the CDR3; the missing end is completed from the germline J gene. This rearrangement joins TRBV5-1 to TRBJ1-3; no clear D. V was trimmed by 4 bases and J by 3 bases, leaving 11 bases between them. The CDR3 runs to 14 residues. Looked up from germline, CDR1 is SGHRS and CDR2 is YFSETQ. The CDR3: CASSPQVNGNTIYF. The sequenced CDR3 bases are TGCGCCAGCAGCCCTCAGGTTAATGGAAACACC.

In the case of this clone: The read terminates 3 residues ahead of where the CDR3 ends, so the germline J gene completes it. V and J are TRBV29-1 and TRBJ1-1, with D possibly TRBD1 on 6 matching bases. Germline V gene lookup returns CDR1 SQVTM and CDR2 ANQGSEA. The CDR3 is 14 amino acids. V lost 5 bases, J lost 1 base, and 14 bases lay in between. The chain's CDR3 is CSVTGRISNTEAFF. The CDR3 DNA, read in part, is TGCAGCGTTACAGGGAGAATCTCGAACACTGAA.

With respect to this clone: The read terminates 3 residues ahead of where the CDR3 ends, so the germline J gene completes it. The chain links TRBV2 to TRBJ2-2, with TRBD1 as a possible D gene (5 bases). Trimming stripped 6 bases from V and 5 bases from J, with 10 bases between. Germline-derived CDR1 and CDR2 are SNHLY and FYNNEI. The CDR3 is made up of 13 amino acids. CDR3 bases read: TGTGCCAGCAGACAGGAACTTACCGGGGAG. It specifies CASRQELTGE. The whole CDR3 sequence is CASRQELTGELFF.

For this clone: The read terminates 3 residues ahead of where the CDR3 ends, so the germline J gene completes it. J is TRBJ2-5 and V is TRBV5-1, with 8 positions matching TRBD2. The CDR3 sequence is 18 residues long. With 5 bases clipped from V and 0 bases from J, the junction kept 15 bases outside the gene matches. In germline, CDR1 is SGHRS, CDR2 YFSETQ. The CDR3 spells CASSYLGGLSGDQETQYF. The sequenced CDR3 bases are TGCGCCAGCAGTTATTTGGGGGGTCTTAGCGGGGACCAAGAGACC.

Partial CDR3 DNA: TGTGCCAGCTCACCGGGGACAGGGGGCCCAGATACG. It encodes CASSPGTGGPDT. In full, the CDR3 is CASSPGTGGPDTQYF. V is TRBV18 and J is TRBJ2-3; TRBD1 matches at 12 bases. The read is 3 residues too short to cover the CDR3 end, so that end is filled in from the germline J gene. Looked up from germline, CDR1 is KGHSH and CDR2 is LQKENI. This CDR3 region has 15 residues. The V and J ends lost 3 bases and 4 bases, in that order; junction bases with no gene match: 2.

Points on this clone: The CDR3 extends 3 residues past the end of the read, so its final part is completed from the germline J gene. The chain employs TRBV19 and TRBJ2-7; TRBD2 agrees at 8 bases. Germline CDR1 LNHDA, CDR2 SQIVND (reference sequence). CDR3 length equals 14 residues. J lost 1 base, V lost 3 bases, and 2 bases had no gene match. The CDR3 bases that were read are TGTGCCAGTAGTATTGCGGGAGGTTCCTACGAG. Translated, it gives CASSIAGGSYE. The whole CDR3 sequence is CASSIAGGSYEQYF.

About this clone: The DNA ends 3 residues before the CDR3 does, and the rest of the CDR3 is filled in from the germline J gene. The chain is built from TRBV19 and TRBJ2-5; 11 positions match TRBD2. The trim removed 4 bases at V and 2 bases at J, leaving 9 bases unmatched. The CDR3 has 17 residues. Germline V gene lookup returns CDR1 LNHDA and CDR2 SQIVND (reference sequence). CDR3 DNA, as far as it was read: TGTGCCAGTAGTAAGGCCCCGACTAGCGGGGCTCAAGAGACC. Its translation: CASSKAPTSGAQET. The full CDR3 sequence reads CASSKAPTSGAQETQYF.

For this clone: The read stops 3 residues short of the end of the CDR3; the missing end is completed from the germline J gene. This sequence joins TRBV2 and TRBJ2-5; TRBD2 matches at 13 bases. The CDR3 has 17 amino acids. V was pared by 6 bases and J by 5 bases, with 12 bases of the junction left unmatched. Per germline, CDR1 SNHLY and CDR2 FYNNEI. The CDR3 spells CASRATSGGTRRETQYF. Partial CDR3 DNA: TGTGCCAGCAGGGCGACTAGCGGGGGGACGAGGAGGGAGACC.

Comments on this clone: The read gets to within 3 residues of the CDR3 end, and the germline J gene fills in the rest. This sequence joins TRBV30 and TRBJ1-4; tentative D call: TRBD1 (5 bases). Deletions cut 0 bases from V and 7 bases from J, with 21 bases between. CDR1 is GTSNPN and CDR2 is SVGIG in the germline V gene (reference sequence). The CDR3 is made up of 17 amino acids. CDR3 protein: CAWSVLSGSRVGEKLFF. CDR3 bases read: TGTGCCTGGAGTGTACTTTCTGGTAGCAGGGTGGGTGAAAAA.

Details on this clone: The read ends 3 residues shy of where the CDR3 ends; the end is completed using the germline J gene. The chain is built from TRBV20-1 and TRBJ2-5; 14 positions agree with TRBD2. Germline V gives CDR1 DFQATT, CDR2 SNEGSKA (reference sequence). The CDR3 spans 17 residues. Losses at the gene ends were 5 bases for V and 5 bases for J; bases not matched to a gene: 13. The CDR3 sequence: CSAPKGLAGGGWETQYF. The DNA read from the CDR3 is TGCAGTGCTCCGAAAGGACTAGCGGGGGGAGGGTGGGAGACC.

Notes on this clone: An end of the junction differs from the germline gene, which may be a read error. The sequenced fragment ends 3 residues before the CDR3 boundary, so the rest is inferred from the germline J gene. V usage is TRBV7-3 and J usage is TRBJ2-2, with D perhaps matching TRBD2 (5 bases). The CDR3 sequence is 16 residues long. Germline CDR1 SGHTA, CDR2 FQGTGA. The CDR3 region is CASSPSRGSKTGELFF. CDR3 DNA, as far as it was read: TGTGCCAGCAGCCCTTCCCGGGGTTCGAAAACCGGGGAG. Supplemented by reference TRBV7-3 and TRBJ2-2, the full variable domain reads GAGVSQTPSNKVTEKGKYVELRCDPISGHTALYWYRQSLGQGPEFLIYFQGTGAADDSGLPNDRFFAVRPEGSVSTLKIQRTERGDSAVYLCASSPSRGSKTGELFFGEGSRLTVL.

Remarks on this clone: The read ends 3 residues early relative to the CDR3; the germline J gene fills the gap. The chain has TRBV7-2 and TRBJ2-2; 9 bases are a match to TRBD1. From germline, CDR1 is SGHTA and CDR2 FQGNSA. The CDR3 runs to 14 residues. Trimming cost V 6 bases and J 6 bases; bases outside gene matches: 5. The CDR3 is CASRRHRGPGELFF. The part of the CDR3 DNA that was read is TGTGCCAGCAGACGACACAGGGGGCCCGGGGAG.